The next 15 T cell receptor beta chains were all read from a single sample in a study of vaccination effects on CD4 cells after COVID-19. Generated by immunoSEQ multiplex PCR, the TCRdb table keeps only in-frame clones and is missing some. The sample holds fewer than 40,000 clones, approximately 70% seen once. ViraFEST assay sequencing came after antigen-specific CD4+ T cells were expanded with viral peptide pools. Between days 9 and 10 of culture, CD4+ T cells were separated out. Between March and December 2020, the person had a SARS-CoV-2 infection that PCR confirmed. Antigen specificity for these receptors is unknown. The material was CD4+ T cells from PBMCs cultured with a peptide pool, obtained before COVID-19 vaccination. These receptors were collected from a human donor who had a prior SARS-CoV-2 infection.

This chain connects TRBV30 to TRBJ1-6; the D is unclear. Deletions cut 0 bases from V and 5 bases from J, with 11 bases between. This CDR3 comprises 15 residues. Germline CDR1 reads GTSNPN; CDR2 reads SVGIG (reference sequence). The CDR3 protein is CAWSVGWADNSPLHF. In nucleotides, the CDR3 is TGTGCCTGGAGTGTTGGCTGGGCCGATAATTCACCCCTCCACTTT.

The J gene is TRBJ1-4, the V gene TRBV6-5, with D perhaps TRBD1 (6 bases). CDR1 and CDR2 from the germline V gene are MNHEY and SVGAGI. The V end was cut by 7 bases, the J end by 3 bases, with 12 bases between. The CDR3 length is 14 residues. The CDR3 DNA is TGTGCCAGCATCCTGGACAGATCTAATGAAAAACTGTTTTTT. Amino acids: CASILDRSNEKLFF.

V is TRBV6-2 or TRBV6-3 and J is TRBJ2-2; D perhaps matches TRBD2 (6 bases). V shed 6 bases and J shed 4 bases, with 21 bases lying between them. The CDR3 extends over 17 amino acids. Germline values: CDR1 MNHEY, CDR2 SVGEGT. In nucleotides, the CDR3 is TGTGCCAGCAGCCCCCTTTTTGAGCGGGTTCGCACCGGGGAGCTGTTTTTT. Translating gives CASSPLFERVRTGELFF.

The chain employs TRBV10-2 and TRBJ2-7, with TRBD2 as a possible D gene (7 bases). The length of the CDR3 is 14 residues. Trimming took off 1 base at V and 3 bases at J, with 10 bases between the two ends. Germline CDR1 and CDR2: WSHSY and SAAADI. The chain's CDR3 is CASSEFGGLYEQYF. The CDR3, as DNA: TGCGCCAGCAGTGAGTTCGGGGGGCTCTACGAGCAGTACTTC.

The chain carries TRBV6-5 and TRBJ1-1, with D perhaps TRBD1 (6 bases). The CDR3 is made up of 13 amino acids. CDR1 and CDR2 (germline): MNHEY, SVGAGI. V was clipped by 5 bases and J by 11 bases, with 18 bases between them. CDR3 sequence (DNA): TGTGCCAGCAGTCCACAGGGTGGGCGTCTGGCTTTCTTT. Translated, it gives CASSPQGGRLAFF.

CDR3 sequence reads: CASSGQGPNEKLFF. For the CDR3, the DNA is TGTGCCAGCAGTGGACAGGGGCCTAATGAAAAACTGTTTTTT. This chain connects TRBV2 to TRBJ1-4; the match to TRBD1 covers 8 bases. Germline V lookup: CDR1 SNHLY, CDR2 FYNNEI. J gave up 3 bases and V 4 bases, and 1 base lay outside the gene matches. The CDR3 is 14 amino acids.

This chain links TRBV4-1 with TRBJ1-4; no clear D gene. The germline gives CDR1 MGHRA, CDR2 YSYEKL. Trimming left V 2 bases short and J 7 bases short, with 11 bases between. The length of the CDR3 is 14 residues. The CDR3 is CASSQPGRPEKLFF. The CDR3 DNA reads as TGCGCCAGCAGCCAACCTGGGCGGCCTGAAAAACTGTTTTTT.

The V and J genes are TRBV5-4 and TRBJ2-4; the D is unclear. The CDR3 has 14 amino acids. V lost 0 bases, J lost 4 bases, and 8 bases lay in between. Germline-derived CDR1 and CDR2 are SGHNT and YYREEE (reference sequence). The CDR3 sequence: CASSLDQEKNIQYF. CDR3 coding DNA: TGTGCCAGCAGCTTGGACCAGGAGAAAAACATTCAGTACTTC.

The V and J genes are TRBV18 and TRBJ1-6, with 7 bases matching TRBD1. Trimming cost V 3 bases and J 6 bases; bases outside gene matches: 11. The CDR3 totals 17 residues. In germline, CDR1 is KGHSH, CDR2 LQKENI. The CDR3 protein is CASSPAPGTESNSPLHF. The CDR3 coding sequence is TGTGCCAGCTCACCCGCCCCTGGGACAGAGTCTAATTCACCCCTCCACTTT.

This clone was seen a handful of times. The chain recombines TRBV3-1 (or the pseudogene TRBV3-2) with TRBJ2-5; 8 bases fit TRBD1. This CDR3 has 18 residues. Per germline, CDR1 LGHDT and CDR2 YNNKEL (reference sequence). The V gene end was trimmed by 4 bases and the J gene end by 13 bases; junction bases not matched to a gene: 26. The CDR3 sequence: CASSPYQGASPSLRAGYF. CDR3 nucleotide sequence: TGTGCCAGCAGCCCGTATCAGGGGGCCAGCCCTTCCCTCAGGGCTGGGTACTTC.

The chain uses TRBV2 and TRBJ1-2; possible D gene TRBD1, 5 bases. V was cut by 11 bases and J by 8 bases, with 18 bases left in between. The CDR3 consists of 12 residues. From germline, CDR1 is SNHLY and CDR2 FYNNEI. The CDR3 DNA is TGTGCCGGTTTTAGGGCAGGGTTGGGCTACACCTTC. Residues: CAGFRAGLGYTF.

The gene calls are TRBV18 and TRBJ2-5, with D uncertain. Between the trimmed V and J ends, which lost 4 bases and 4 bases, there was a span of 16 bases. Per germline, CDR1 KGHSH and CDR2 LQKENI. This CDR3 contains 15 residues. The CDR3, as DNA: TGTGCCAGCTCACAAGGACCGCTGTCGGGAGAGACCCAGTACTTC. Protein sequence: CASSQGPLSGETQYF.

CDR3 amino acids: CASSSRGDTGELFF. Written as DNA, the CDR3 is TGTGCCAGTAGTAGCAGGGGGGACACCGGGGAGCTGTTTTTT. The chain has TRBV19 and TRBJ2-2, with D tentatively TRBD1 (7 bases). Germline loops: CDR1 LNHDA, CDR2 SQIVND (reference sequence). Trimming took off 4 bases at V and 3 bases at J, with 9 bases between the two ends. CDR3 size: 14 residues.

The table lists this clone with a count of one. This chain connects TRBV25-1 to TRBJ1-2; D remains ambiguous. CDR1 is MGHDK, CDR2 SYGVNS, per germline. This CDR3 is 11 amino acids long. Trimming removed 2 bases at V and 2 bases at J, with 0 bases between. The CDR3, as DNA: TGTGCCAGCAGTGAAAACTATGGCTACACCTTC. Amino acid sequence: CASSENYGYTF.

This clone was seen a single time. The chain uses TRBV5-1 and TRBJ2-3; the D gene is possibly TRBD2 (6 bases). Between the trimmed V and J ends, which lost 5 bases and 6 bases, there was a span of 22 bases. This CDR3 has 16 residues. The germline V gene encodes CDR1 SGHRS and CDR2 YFSETQ. The CDR3 nucleotides are TGCGCCAGCAGAACCGGGACTCCCCTTAACTCGGATACGCAGTATTTT. Amino acids: CASRTGTPLNSDTQYF.